This note documents a single T cell receptor beta chain sequence. The antigen this receptor binds is unknown. No base quality information exists; no much larger clone differs at one position. Collaborating institutions collected whole blood in K2EDTA tubes following their own protocols. For TCRbeta analysis, collaborator samples were shipped as frozen whole blood, as isolated PBMCs, or as DNA extracted from either sample type. This entry comes from a study of blood T cell repertoires in COVID-19 (dated by TCRdb to 2020 to 2021). Background for the entire study: Collaborator samples came from the United States, Italy and Spain and covered acute and convalescent phases of COVID-19. Samples came from the ongoing ImmuneRACE study (first 160 participants) plus 1,254 subjects from 6 global collaborators. Where HLA class I and class II types were available, the types were taken from metadata supplied by the sample provider, not from assay-based typing. The dataset comprised deeply sampled blood TCRbeta repertoires from subjects exposed to, actively infected with, or recovered from COVID-19. The prospective study material was composed of cDNA or gDNA derived from T cells, B-cell-depleted T cells, or PBMCs. The repertoires were released in a freely available public database meant as a resource for research on the immune response to SARS-CoV-2. A de-identified subject ID, COVID-19 status, age in years and sex were almost always included in the sample metadata.

From a lookup of the germline V gene, CDR1 and CDR2 are MGHRA and YSYEKL. From the cysteine through the phenylalanine, the CDR3 covers 12 amino acids. Just CDR3 DNA is preserved here, 36 bases in frame from base 1. The germline ends are 7 bases apart after V is trimmed by 4 bases and J by 3 bases. Broad study findings and their caveats: How much clinical and demographic metadata was included differed by source and by participant, and the metadata was provided uncurated.

TCRbeta CDR3 regions were amplified from genomic DNA by means of the immunoSEQ Assay, a bias-controlled multiplex PCR. Regarding the original processing steps: Nucleated cell counts per sample were estimated from amplification of reference gene primers within the assay. To quantify the absolute abundance of each unique TCRbeta CDR3 rearrangement, sequence reads were collapsed and filtered. Productive Simpson clonality was computed per sample as the square root of Simpson's diversity index over productive rearrangements. What TCRdb holds here is the immuneACCESS table cut down to in-frame rearrangements. Part of the clones is not present; checked against another copy, under half of the missing clones reflect an unresolved V gene, and the others are unexplained. The D gene and trimming were derived from the DNA, and the V and J assignments and clone size from that table. Recorded for this sample are more than 90,000 clones; about 85% of them occurred a single time. The ten largest clonotypes hold around 38% of the sample.

The V and J genes are TRBV4-1 and TRBJ2-7; TRBD2 is perhaps the D gene, given 5 matching bases. The sequenced material came from peripheral blood. The receptor was isolated from a man of 80 years or more with acute or convalescent COVID-19. The CDR3 region: CASSPDFYEQYF. The DNA sequence reads TGCGCCAGCAGCCCGGACTTCTACGAGCAGTACTTC.